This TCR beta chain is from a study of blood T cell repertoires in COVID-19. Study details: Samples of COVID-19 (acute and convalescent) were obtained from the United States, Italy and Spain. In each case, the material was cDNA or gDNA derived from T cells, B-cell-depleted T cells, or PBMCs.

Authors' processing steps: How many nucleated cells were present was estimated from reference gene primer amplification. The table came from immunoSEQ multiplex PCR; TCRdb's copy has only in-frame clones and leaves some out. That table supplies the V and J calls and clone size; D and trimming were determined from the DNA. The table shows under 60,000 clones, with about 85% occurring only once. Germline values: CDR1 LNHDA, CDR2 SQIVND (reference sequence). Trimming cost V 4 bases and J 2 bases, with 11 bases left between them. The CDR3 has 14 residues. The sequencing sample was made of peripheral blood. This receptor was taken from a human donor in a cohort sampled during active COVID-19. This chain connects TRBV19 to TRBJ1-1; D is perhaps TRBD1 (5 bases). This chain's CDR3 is CASSSQGANTEAFF. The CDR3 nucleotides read TGTGCCAGTAGTAGTCAGGGTGCCAACACTGAAGCTTTCTTT.